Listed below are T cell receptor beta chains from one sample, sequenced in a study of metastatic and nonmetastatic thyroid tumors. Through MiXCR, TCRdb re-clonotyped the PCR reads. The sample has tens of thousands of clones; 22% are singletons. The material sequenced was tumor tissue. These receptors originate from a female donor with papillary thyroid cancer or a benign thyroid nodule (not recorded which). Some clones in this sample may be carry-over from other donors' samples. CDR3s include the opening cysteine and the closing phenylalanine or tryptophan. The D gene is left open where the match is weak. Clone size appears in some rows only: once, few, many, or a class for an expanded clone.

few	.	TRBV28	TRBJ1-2	CASSRSARLHGYTF	TGTGCCAGCAGCCGCTCGGCCAGACTTCATGGCTACACCTTC
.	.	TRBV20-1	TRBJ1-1	CSASLRGMNTEAFF	TGCAGTGCTAGTTTGAGGGGTATGAACACTGAAGCTTTCTTT
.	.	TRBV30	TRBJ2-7	CAWREASEQYF	TGTGCCTGGAGGGAAGCATCCGAGCAGTACTTC
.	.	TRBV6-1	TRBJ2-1	CASSEFTSYNEQFF	TGTGCCAGCAGTGAATTTACGTCCTACAATGAGCAGTTCTTC
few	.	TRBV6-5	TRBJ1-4	CASSYRGVDEKLFF	TGTGCCAGCAGTTACAGGGGAGTCGATGAAAAACTGTTTTTT
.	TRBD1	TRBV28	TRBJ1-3	CATRTTGGSGNTIYF	TGTGCCACCCGAACGACAGGGGGATCTGGAAACACCATATATTTT
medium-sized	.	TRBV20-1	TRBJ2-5	CSAFDGVGTQYF	TGCAGTGCTTTCGACGGAGTCGGGACCCAGTACTTC
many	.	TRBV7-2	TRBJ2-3	CASSPGLPPDTQYF	TGTGCCAGCAGCCCGGGCCTGCCCCCAGATACGCAGTATTTT
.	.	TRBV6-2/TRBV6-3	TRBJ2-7	CASSNPGTGGQYF	TGTGCCAGCAGTAACCCCGGGACGGGGGGCCAGTACTTC
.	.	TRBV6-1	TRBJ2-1	CASILTVNTNEQFF	TGTGCCAGCATCCTGACTGTAAATACAAATGAGCAGTTCTTC
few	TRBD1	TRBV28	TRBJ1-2	CASSLSGTGSYGYTF	TGTGCCAGCAGTTTATCCGGGACAGGGTCCTATGGCTACACCTTC
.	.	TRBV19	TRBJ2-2	CASSIVDAMTGELFF	TGTGCCAGTAGTATCGTCGATGCGATGACCGGGGAGCTGTTTTTT
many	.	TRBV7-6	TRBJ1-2	CASSLGAGWDYGYTF	TGTGCCAGCAGCTTAGGTGCGGGGTGGGACTATGGCTACACCTTC
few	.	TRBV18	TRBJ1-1	CASSQGDAEAFF	TGTGCCAGCTCACAGGGGGATGCTGAAGCTTTCTTT
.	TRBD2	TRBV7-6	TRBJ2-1	CASSAQTSGSPDGDEQFF	TGTGCCAGCAGCGCCCAGACTAGCGGGAGCCCCGATGGCGATGAGCAGTTCTTC
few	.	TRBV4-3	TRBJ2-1	CASSQVMDNEQFF	TGCGCCAGCAGCCAAGTAATGGACAATGAGCAGTTCTTC
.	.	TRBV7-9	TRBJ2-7	CASSRFRDSYEQYF	TGTGCCAGCAGCCGGTTTAGGGACTCCTACGAGCAGTACTTC
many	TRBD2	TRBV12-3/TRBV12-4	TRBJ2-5	CASSARDYRQETQYF	TGTGCCAGCAGTGCCCGGGACTACAGACAAGAGACCCAGTACTTC
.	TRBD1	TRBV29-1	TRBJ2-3	CSVENRQGAVPDTQYF	TGCAGCGTTGAAAATCGTCAGGGGGCCGTCCCAGATACGCAGTATTTT
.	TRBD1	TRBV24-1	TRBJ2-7	CATSDSSPRQGHSEQYF	TGTGCCACCAGTGATTCAAGTCCTCGACAGGGTCACTCCGAGCAGTACTTC
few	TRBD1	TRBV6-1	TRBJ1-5	CASSVSPGQGGNQPQHF	TGTGCCAGCAGTGTTTCCCCGGGACAGGGAGGAAATCAGCCCCAGCATTTT
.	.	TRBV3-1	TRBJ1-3	CASSQDNGQWDTIYF	TGTGCCAGCAGCCAAGATAACGGCCAGTGGGACACCATATATTTT
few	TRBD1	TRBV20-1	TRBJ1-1	CSAPDRDETGRTEAFF	TGCAGTGCGCCGGACAGGGATGAAACGGGTAGGACTGAAGCTTTCTTT
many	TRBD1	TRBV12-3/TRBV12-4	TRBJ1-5	CASSLRTGGLNQPQHF	TGTGCCAGCAGCCTCCGGACAGGGGGCCTCAATCAGCCCCAGCATTTT
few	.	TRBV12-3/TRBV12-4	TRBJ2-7	CASSLTTASYEQYF	TGTGCCAGCAGTCTCACCACAGCCTCCTACGAGCAGTACTTC
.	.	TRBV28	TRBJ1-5	CASSLGQILYSNQPQHF	TGTGCCAGCAGTTTAGGGCAGATCCTATATAGCAATCAGCCCCAGCATTTT
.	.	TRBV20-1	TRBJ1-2	CSARAAGGRYGYTF	TGCAGTGCTAGAGCCGCGGGGGGACGCTATGGCTACACCTTC
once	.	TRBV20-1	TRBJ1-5	CSAYPSNQPQHF	TGCAGTGCTTATCCTAGCAATCAGCCCCAGCATTTT
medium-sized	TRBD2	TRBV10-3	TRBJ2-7	CAISLTSGRSGEQYF	TGTGCCATCAGTCTGACTAGCGGGAGGTCCGGCGAGCAGTACTTC
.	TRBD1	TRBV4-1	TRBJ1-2	CASSQEDRLYGYTF	TGCGCCAGCAGCCAAGAGGACAGGCTTTATGGCTACACCTTC
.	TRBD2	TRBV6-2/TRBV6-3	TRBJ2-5	CASSYVHRLAGTQETQYF	TGTGCCAGCAGTTATGTCCATCGACTAGCGGGAACCCAAGAGACCCAGTACTTC
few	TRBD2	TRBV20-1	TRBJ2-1	CSASDRLAGSYNEQFF	TGCAGTGCTAGCGACCGACTAGCGGGATCCTACAATGAGCAGTTCTTC
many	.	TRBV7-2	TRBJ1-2	CASSQGRVGDYGYTF	TGTGCCAGCAGCCAAGGCAGGGTAGGGGACTATGGCTACACCTTC
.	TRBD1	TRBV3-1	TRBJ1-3	CASSQSGQPPIYF	TGTGCCAGCAGCCAGTCGGGACAGCCGCCCATATATTTT
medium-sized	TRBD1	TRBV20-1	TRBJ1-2	CSAPHPLSQGARGYTF	TGCAGTGCTCCCCACCCATTGTCACAGGGGGCGCGGGGCTACACCTTC
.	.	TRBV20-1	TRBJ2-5	CSARMLVGTLVRETQYF	TGCAGTGCTAGGATGCTGGTCGGGACTCTCGTGAGGGAGACCCAGTACTTC
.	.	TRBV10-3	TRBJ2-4	CAISEDRNIQYF	TGTGCCATCAGTGAAGACAGGAACATTCAGTACTTC
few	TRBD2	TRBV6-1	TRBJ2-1	CASRPLAPGGYNEQFF	TGTGCCAGCAGACCCCTCGCCCCGGGAGGCTACAATGAGCAGTTCTTC
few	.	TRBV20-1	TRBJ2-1	CSARVIGTDYNEQFF	TGCAGTGCTAGGGTTATCGGAACCGACTACAATGAGCAGTTCTTC
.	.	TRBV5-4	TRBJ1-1	CASSLEPMNTEAFF	TGTGCCAGCAGCTTGGAACCGATGAACACTGAAGCTTTCTTT
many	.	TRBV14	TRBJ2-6	CASSQQIPLSGANVLTF	TGTGCCAGCAGCCAACAAATACCACTCTCTGGGGCCAACGTCCTGACTTTC
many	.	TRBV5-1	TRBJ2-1	CASSLNPTYNEQFF	TGCGCCAGCAGCTTGAACCCAACCTACAATGAGCAGTTCTTC
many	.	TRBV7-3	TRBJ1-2	CASSLTGGPGDGYTF	TGTGCCAGCAGCTTAACGGGCGGGCCAGGCGATGGCTACACCTTC
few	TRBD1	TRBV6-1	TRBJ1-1	CASRTRQGNTEAFF	TGTGCCAGCAGGACAAGACAGGGGAACACTGAAGCTTTCTTT
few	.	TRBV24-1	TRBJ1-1	CATSDLQGREAFF	TGTGCCACCAGTGATTTGCAGGGGCGTGAAGCTTTCTTT